One sample yielded the 5 T cell receptor beta chains listed below, sequenced in a study of cytomegalovirus exposure and HLA in healthy donors. The PCR was carried out with 60 Vbeta primers and 13 Jbeta primers. Generated by immunoSEQ multiplex PCR, the TCRdb table keeps only in-frame clones and is missing some. The sample has some 40,000 clones, over 70% seen once. Source material: PBMCs. These receptors were obtained from a man between 45 and 60 years old in good health and CMV-seronegative.

This clone was observed a few times. This chain links TRBV15 with TRBJ2-6; 11 nucleotides line up with TRBD1. The CDR3 runs to 17 residues. Germline V gives CDR1 LNHNV, CDR2 YYDKDF (reference sequence). Germline trimming cut 3 bases from V and 5 bases from J; bases unmatched to any gene: 6. CDR3 DNA sequence: TGTGCCACCAGCAGCCGGGACAGGGGGTTGAGGGCCAACGTCCTGACTTTC. It yields the protein CATSSRDRGLRANVLTF.

J is TRBJ2-3 and V is TRBV19; TRBD1 matches at 7 bases. This CDR3 contains 15 residues. Losses at the gene ends were 10 bases for V and 4 bases for J; bases not matched to a gene: 14. Germline V lookup: CDR1 LNHDA, CDR2 SQIVND (reference sequence). The CDR3 DNA reads TGTGCCACCCTCGCCCGGGACAGCATCGCAGATACGCAGTATTTT. Translation: CATLARDSIADTQYF.

The CDR3 reads CASSLGEFSSTDTQYF. The CDR3 coding sequence is TGCGCCAGCAGCTTGGGGGAGTTTTCTAGCACAGATACGCAGTATTTT. The rearrangement uses TRBV5-1 and TRBJ2-3; perhaps TRBD2 as D (5 bases). This CDR3 comprises 16 residues. Trimming stripped 0 bases from V and 0 bases from J, with 11 bases between. CDR1 and CDR2 from the germline V gene are SGHRS and YFSETQ.

This chain links TRBV4-3 with TRBJ1-2; D ambiguous. CDR3 length equals 15 residues. Per germline, CDR1 LGHNA and CDR2 YSLEER. Trimming took off 1 base at V and 3 bases at J, with 12 bases between the two ends. CDR3 region: CASSQGGIADYGYTF. DNA of the CDR3: TGCGCCAGCAGCCAAGGAGGGATAGCAGACTATGGCTACACCTTC.

V and J are TRBV20-1 and TRBJ2-2; D ambiguous. Germline values: CDR1 DFQATT, CDR2 SNEGSKA (reference sequence). The CDR3 sequence is 11 residues long. Trimming removed 4 bases at V and 7 bases at J, with 7 bases between. CDR3 amino acids: CSAKAVGELFF. The DNA of the CDR3 is TGCAGTGCTAAGGCGGTCGGGGAGCTGTTTTTT.